The clone carrying this T cell receptor beta chain was found once. What it binds is not known. Germline CDR1 SGHNT, CDR2 YYREEE (reference sequence). This CDR3 region has 15 residues. Deletions cut 4 bases from V and 4 bases from J, with 17 bases between. The sample comes from a study of cytomegalovirus exposure and HLA in healthy donors. Findings of the study overall: Reported performance of the classifier showed diagnosis of cytomegalovirus status with high specificity and sensitivity. Most of the CMV-associated TCR beta chains (in a later analysis) appeared to be HLA-restricted. A few CMV-associated chains proved CMV antigen-specific in vitro.

Use of 60 Vbeta and 13 Jbeta primers characterized the PCR. Produced via immunoSEQ multiplex PCR; TCRdb's table is partial and in-frame only. The sample carries about 81,000 clones, 70% to 90% recorded once. This sequence originates from a man between 18 and 35 years old in good health and CMV-seronegative. This rearrangement joins TRBV5-4 to TRBJ1-2; maybe TRBD1 (6 bases). The sample was PBMCs. CDR3: CASSPGTIRVYGYTF. The CDR3 DNA follows: TGTGCCAGCAGCCCCGGGACAATCCGGGTCTATGGCTACACCTTC.